The T cell receptor beta chain described here comes from a study of blood T cell repertoires in COVID-19. Method: immunoSEQ multiplex PCR; TCRdb's copy keeps in-frame clones and lacks some. The sample lists about 410,000 clones, about 88% occurring once. The CDR3 extends over 14 amino acids. Germline V gene sequence: CDR1 KGHSH, CDR2 LQKENI. V gave up 2 bases and J gave up 4 bases, with 11 bases separating them. This TCR came from a middle-aged woman with COVID-19, enrolled during active disease. The genes are TRBV18 and TRBJ1-2, with a possible D match to TRBD1 (6 bases). Sequencing was carried out using peripheral blood. The CDR3 spells CASSPEQGFYGYTF. The CDR3 DNA reads TGTGCCAGCTCACCAGAGCAGGGGTTCTATGGCTACACCTTC.